The present TCR beta chain was sequenced within a study of control samples from healthy donors and cancer patients (dated by TCRdb to the early 2020s). Counted from cysteine to phenylalanine, this CDR3 has 13 amino acids. Only CDR3 DNA remains: 39 bases, in frame from the first base. Cut back by 5 bases and 3 bases, the V and J ends lie 10 bases apart. CDR1 and CDR2, looked up from the germline V gene, are SGHVS and FQNEAQ. Concerning this clone itself: The antigen it binds to is not known. The record has no base qualities; no much larger clone is one base away.

Library preparation employed the immunoSEQ multiplex PCR assay. In its TCRdb copy, this immuneACCESS table keeps in-frame sequences only and misses some clones. Where compared with another copy, unresolved V genes explain less than half of these, and the others have no known cause. The sample records 150,000 or so clones, 94% of which are singletons. The ten largest clones add up to about 5.6% of the sample. This receptor was taken from a man between 35 and 55 years old in good health. Sequencing was carried out using blood. The rearrangement joined TRBV7-8 to TRBJ2-5; confidence is insufficient to name the D gene. The DNA sequence reads TGTGCCAGCAGCCCCGGAAGAGAAGAGACCCAGTACTTC. It codes for CASSPGREETQYF. When the CDR3 is completed using the reference TRBV7-8 and TRBJ2-5 genes on either side, the full variable domain is GAGVSQSPRYKVAKRGQDVALRCDPISGHVSLFWYQQALGQGPEFLTYFQNEAQLDKSGLPSDRFFAERPEGSVSTLKIQRTQQEDSAVYLCASSPGREETQYFGPGTRLLVL.